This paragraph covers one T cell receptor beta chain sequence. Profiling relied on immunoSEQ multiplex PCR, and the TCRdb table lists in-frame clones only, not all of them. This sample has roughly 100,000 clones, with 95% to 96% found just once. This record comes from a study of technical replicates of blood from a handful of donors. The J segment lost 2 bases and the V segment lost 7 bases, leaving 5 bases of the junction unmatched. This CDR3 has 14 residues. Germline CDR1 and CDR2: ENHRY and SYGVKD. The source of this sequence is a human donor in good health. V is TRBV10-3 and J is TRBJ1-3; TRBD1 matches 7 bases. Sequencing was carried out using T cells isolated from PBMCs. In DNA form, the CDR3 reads TGTGCCATCACGGAGGGGGCTACTGGAAACACCATATATTTT. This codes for CAITEGATGNTIYF.